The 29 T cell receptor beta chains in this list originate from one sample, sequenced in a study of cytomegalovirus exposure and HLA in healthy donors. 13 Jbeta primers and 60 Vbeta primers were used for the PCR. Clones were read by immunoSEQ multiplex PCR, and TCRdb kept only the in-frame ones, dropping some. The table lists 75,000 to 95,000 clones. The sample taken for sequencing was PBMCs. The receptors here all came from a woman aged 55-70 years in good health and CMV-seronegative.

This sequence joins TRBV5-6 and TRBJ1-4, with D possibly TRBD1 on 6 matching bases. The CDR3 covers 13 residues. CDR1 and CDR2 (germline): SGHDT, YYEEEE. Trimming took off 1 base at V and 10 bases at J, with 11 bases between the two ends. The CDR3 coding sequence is TGTGCCAGCAGCTTGTGGGGGACACTAAAACTGTTTTTT. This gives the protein CASSLWGTLKLFF.

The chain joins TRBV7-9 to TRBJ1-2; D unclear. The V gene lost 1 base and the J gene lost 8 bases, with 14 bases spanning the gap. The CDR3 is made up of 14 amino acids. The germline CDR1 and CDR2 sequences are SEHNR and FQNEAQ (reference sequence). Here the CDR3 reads CASSLGSSAQGYTF. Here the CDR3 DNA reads TGTGCCAGCAGCTTAGGGAGTTCGGCCCAGGGCTACACCTTC.

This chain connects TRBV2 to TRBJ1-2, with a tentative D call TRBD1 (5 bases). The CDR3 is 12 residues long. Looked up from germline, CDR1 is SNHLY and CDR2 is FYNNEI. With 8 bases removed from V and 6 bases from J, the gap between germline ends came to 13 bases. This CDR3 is CASRIQGDGYTF. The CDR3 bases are TGTGCCAGCCGAATCCAGGGTGATGGCTACACCTTC.

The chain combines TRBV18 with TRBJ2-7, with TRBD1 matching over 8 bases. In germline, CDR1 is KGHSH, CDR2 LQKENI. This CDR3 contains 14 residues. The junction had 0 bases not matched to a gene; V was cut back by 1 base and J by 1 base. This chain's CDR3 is CASSPRDRSYEQYF. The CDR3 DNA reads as TGTGCCAGCTCACCACGGGACAGGTCCTACGAGCAGTACTTC.

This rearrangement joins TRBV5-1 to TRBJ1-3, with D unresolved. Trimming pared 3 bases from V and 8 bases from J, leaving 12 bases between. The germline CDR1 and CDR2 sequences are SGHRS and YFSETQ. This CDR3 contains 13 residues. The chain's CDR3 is CASSSTLLDTIYF. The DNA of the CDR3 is TGCGCCAGCAGCTCGACCCTGCTAGACACCATATATTTT.

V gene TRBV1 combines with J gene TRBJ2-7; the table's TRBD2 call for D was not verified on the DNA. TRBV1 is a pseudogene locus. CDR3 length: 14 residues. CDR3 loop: CTSSHGLAGYEQYF. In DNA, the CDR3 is TGCACCAGCAGCCATGGACTAGCGGGATACGAGCAGTACTTC.

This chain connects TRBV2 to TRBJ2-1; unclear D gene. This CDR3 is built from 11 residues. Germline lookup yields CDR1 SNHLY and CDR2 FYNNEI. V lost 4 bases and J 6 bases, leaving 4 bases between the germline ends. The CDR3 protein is CASSVLNEQFF. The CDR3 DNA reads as TGTGCCAGCAGTGTTCTCAATGAGCAGTTCTTC.

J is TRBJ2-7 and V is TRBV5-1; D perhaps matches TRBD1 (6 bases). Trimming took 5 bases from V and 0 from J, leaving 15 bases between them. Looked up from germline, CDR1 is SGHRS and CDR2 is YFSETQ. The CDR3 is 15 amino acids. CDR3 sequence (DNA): TGCGCCAGCAGTAGGGGGACACAGAGCTCCTACGAGCAGTACTTC. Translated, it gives CASSRGTQSSYEQYF.

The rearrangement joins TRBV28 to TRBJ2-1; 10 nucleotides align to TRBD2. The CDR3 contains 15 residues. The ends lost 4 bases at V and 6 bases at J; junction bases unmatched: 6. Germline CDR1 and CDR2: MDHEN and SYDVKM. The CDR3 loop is CASSYLAGEVNEQFF. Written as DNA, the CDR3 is TGTGCCAGCAGTTATCTAGCGGGAGAAGTCAATGAGCAGTTCTTC.

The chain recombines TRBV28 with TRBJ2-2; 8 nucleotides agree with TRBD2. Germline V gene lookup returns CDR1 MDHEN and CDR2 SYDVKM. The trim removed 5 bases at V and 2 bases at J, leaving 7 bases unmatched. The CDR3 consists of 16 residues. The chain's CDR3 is CASSPPGLVNTGELFF. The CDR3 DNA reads TGTGCCAGCAGTCCCCCGGGACTAGTAAACACCGGGGAGCTGTTTTTT.

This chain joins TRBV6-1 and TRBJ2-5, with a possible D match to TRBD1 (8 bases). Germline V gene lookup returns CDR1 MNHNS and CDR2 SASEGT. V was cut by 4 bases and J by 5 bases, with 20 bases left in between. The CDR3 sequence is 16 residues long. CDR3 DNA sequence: TGTGCCAGCAGTGCGGGACAGGTAGCCGGGGGGGAGACCCAGTACTTC. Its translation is CASSAGQVAGGETQYF.

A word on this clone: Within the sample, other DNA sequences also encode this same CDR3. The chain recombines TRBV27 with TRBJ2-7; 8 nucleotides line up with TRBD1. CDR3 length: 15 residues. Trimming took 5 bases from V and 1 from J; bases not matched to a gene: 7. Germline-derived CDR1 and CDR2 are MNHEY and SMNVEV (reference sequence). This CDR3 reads CASSLQGDRSYEQYF. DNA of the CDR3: TGTGCCAGCAGTCTACAGGGGGATAGATCCTACGAGCAGTACTTC.

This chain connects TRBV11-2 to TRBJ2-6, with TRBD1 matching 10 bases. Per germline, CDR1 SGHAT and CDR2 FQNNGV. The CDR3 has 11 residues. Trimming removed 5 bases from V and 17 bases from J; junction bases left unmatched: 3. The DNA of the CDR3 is TGTGCCAGCAGCCCCGGGACAGGGGTGACTTTC. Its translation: CASSPGTGVTF.

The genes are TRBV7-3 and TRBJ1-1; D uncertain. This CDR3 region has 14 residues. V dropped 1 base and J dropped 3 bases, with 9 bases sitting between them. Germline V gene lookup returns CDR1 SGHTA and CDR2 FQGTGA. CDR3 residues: CASSLNPRDTEAFF. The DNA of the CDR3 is TGTGCCAGCAGCTTAAATCCCCGGGACACTGAAGCTTTCTTT.

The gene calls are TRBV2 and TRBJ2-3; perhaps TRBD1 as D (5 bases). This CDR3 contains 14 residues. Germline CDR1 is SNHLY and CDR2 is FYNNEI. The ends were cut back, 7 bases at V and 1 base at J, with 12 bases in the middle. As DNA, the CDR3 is TGTGCCAGCAATCAGGACAAACGCACAGATACGCAGTATTTT. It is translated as CASNQDKRTDTQYF.

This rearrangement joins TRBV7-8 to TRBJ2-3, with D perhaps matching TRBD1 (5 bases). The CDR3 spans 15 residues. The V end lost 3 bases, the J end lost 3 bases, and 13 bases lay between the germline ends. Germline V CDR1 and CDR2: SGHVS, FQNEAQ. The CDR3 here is CASSLQGARTDTQYF. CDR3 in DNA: TGTGCCAGCAGCTTGCAGGGCGCGAGGACAGATACGCAGTATTTT.

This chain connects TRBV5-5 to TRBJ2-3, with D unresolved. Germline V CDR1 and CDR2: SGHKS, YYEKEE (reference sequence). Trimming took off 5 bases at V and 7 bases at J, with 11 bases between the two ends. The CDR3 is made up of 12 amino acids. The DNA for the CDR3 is TGTGCCAGCAGTCTTAGTAGCAATACGCAGTATTTT. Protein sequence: CASSLSSNTQYF.

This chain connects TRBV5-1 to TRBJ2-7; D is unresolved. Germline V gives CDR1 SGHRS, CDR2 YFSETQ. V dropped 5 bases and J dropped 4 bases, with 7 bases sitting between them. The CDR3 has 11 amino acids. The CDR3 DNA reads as TGCGCCAGCAGTGCAGAATACGAGCAGTACTTC. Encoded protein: CASSAEYEQYF.

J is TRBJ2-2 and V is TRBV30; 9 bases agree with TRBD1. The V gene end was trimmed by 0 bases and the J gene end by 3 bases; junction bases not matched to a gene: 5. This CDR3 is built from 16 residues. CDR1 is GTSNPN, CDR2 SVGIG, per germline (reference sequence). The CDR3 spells CAWSVNRGLYTGELFF. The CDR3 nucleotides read TGTGCCTGGAGTGTTAACAGGGGGCTTTACACCGGGGAGCTGTTTTTT.

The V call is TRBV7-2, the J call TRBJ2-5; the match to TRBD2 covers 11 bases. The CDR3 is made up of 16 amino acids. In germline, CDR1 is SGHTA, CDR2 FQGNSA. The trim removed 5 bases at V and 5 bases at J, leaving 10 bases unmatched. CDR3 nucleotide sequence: TGTGCCAGCAGCCCGGACCTAGCGGGAGGTTCGGAGACCCAGTACTTC. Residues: CASSPDLAGGSETQYF.

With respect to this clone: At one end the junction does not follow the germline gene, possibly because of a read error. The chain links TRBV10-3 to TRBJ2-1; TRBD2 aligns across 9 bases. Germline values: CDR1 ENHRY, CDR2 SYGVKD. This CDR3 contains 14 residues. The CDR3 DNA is TGCGCATCGGGGCTAGCGGGGACGTACAATGAGCAGTTCTTC. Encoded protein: CASGLAGTYNEQFF.

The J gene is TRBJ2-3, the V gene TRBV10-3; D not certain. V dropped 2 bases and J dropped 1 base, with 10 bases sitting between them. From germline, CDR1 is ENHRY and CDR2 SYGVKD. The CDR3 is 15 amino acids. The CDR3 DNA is TGTGCCATCAGTGAGGAGAGCCCACGCACAGATACGCAGTATTTT. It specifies CAISEESPRTDTQYF.

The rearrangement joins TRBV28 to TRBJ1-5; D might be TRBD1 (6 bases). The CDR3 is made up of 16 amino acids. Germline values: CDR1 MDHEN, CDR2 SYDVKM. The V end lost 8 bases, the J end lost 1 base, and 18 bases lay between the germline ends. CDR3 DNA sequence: TGTGCCAGCGGAAACCTCAAAGGGGGAAGCAATCAGCCCCAGCATTTT. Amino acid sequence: CASGNLKGGSNQPQHF.

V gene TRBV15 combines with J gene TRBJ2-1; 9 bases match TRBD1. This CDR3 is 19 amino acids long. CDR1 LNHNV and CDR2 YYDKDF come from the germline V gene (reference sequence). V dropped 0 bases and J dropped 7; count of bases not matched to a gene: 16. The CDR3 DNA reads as TGTGCCACCAGCAGAGAAGTTCTCTATTGGGGACAGGGAGGGAATGAGCAGTTCTTC. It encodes CATSREVLYWGQGGNEQFF.

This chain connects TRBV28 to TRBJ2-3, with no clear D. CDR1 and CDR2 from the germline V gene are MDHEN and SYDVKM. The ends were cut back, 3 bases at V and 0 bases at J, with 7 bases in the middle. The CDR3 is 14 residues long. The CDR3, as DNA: TGTGCCAGCAGTTTTACTTGGAGCACAGATACGCAGTATTTT. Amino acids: CASSFTWSTDTQYF.

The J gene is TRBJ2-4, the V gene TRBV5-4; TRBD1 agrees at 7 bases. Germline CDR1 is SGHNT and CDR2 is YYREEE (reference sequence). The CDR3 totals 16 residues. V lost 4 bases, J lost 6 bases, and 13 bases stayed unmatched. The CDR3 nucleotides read TGTGCCAGCAGCGGCAACAGGGGTCCCGTTGGAAACATTCAGTACTTC. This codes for CASSGNRGPVGNIQYF.

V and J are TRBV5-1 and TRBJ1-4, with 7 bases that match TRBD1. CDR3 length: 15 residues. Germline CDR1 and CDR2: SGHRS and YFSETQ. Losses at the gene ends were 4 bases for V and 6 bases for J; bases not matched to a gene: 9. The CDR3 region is CASSRQGITDEKLFF. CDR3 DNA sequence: TGCGCCAGCAGCCGACAGGGTATCACAGATGAAAAACTGTTTTTT.

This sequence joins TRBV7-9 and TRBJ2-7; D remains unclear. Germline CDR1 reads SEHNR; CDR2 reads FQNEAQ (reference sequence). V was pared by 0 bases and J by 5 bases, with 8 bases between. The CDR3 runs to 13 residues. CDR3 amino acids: CASSLAPSDEQYF. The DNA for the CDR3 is TGTGCCAGCAGCTTAGCGCCGAGCGACGAGCAGTACTTC.

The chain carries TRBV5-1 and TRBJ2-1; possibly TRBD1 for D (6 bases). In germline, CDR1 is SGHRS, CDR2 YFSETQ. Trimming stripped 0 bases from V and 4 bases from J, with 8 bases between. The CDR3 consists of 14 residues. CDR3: CASSLGDKYNEQFF. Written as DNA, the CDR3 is TGCGCCAGCAGCTTGGGGGACAAGTACAATGAGCAGTTCTTC.